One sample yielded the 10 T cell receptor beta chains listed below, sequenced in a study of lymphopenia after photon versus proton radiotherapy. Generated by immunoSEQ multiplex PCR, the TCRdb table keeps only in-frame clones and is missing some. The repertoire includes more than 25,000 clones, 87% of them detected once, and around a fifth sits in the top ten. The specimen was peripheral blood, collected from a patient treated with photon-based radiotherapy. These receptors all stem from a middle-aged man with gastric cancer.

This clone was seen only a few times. CDR3 DNA: TGTGCCATCAGGAAGCAGGGAAGCGGCTACACCTTC. It is translated as CAIRKQGSGYTF. The J gene is TRBJ1-2, the V gene TRBV10-3; tentative D call: TRBD1 (5 bases). The CDR3 runs 12 residues. Trimming took off 6 bases at V and 8 bases at J, with 13 bases between the two ends. Germline assignment: CDR1 ENHRY and CDR2 SYGVKD.

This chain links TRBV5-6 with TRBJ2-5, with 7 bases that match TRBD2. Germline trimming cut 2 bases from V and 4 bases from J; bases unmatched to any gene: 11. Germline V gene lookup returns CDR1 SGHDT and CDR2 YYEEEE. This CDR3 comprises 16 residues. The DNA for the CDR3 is TGTGCCAGCAGCTTAGAAGGACTAGGGATTGGAGAGACCCAGTACTTC. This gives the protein CASSLEGLGIGETQYF. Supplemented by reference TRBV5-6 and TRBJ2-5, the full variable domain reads DAGVTQSPTHLIKTRGQQVTLRCSPKSGHDTVSWYQQALGQGPQFIFQYYEEEERQRGNFPDRFSGHQFPNYSSELNVNALLLGDSALYLCASSLEGLGIGETQYFGPGTRLLVL.

The DNA for the CDR3 is TGTGCCAGCAGTTCAGGGGGACCGCGACAGCCCCAGCATTTT. Its translation: CASSSGGPRQPQHF. V and J are TRBV6-5 and TRBJ1-5; 7 positions match TRBD1. The CDR3 covers 14 residues. Germline values: CDR1 MNHEY, CDR2 SVGAGI. V was pared by 4 bases and J by 7 bases, with 7 bases of the junction left unmatched.

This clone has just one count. CDR3 in amino acids: CASSGVAGDTDTQYF. In nucleotides, the CDR3 is TGTGCCAGCAGCGGGGTAGCGGGGGACACAGATACGCAGTATTTT. The gene calls are TRBV6-1 and TRBJ2-3; TRBD2 matches at 9 bases. The CDR3 sequence is 15 residues long. The V gene end was trimmed by 6 bases and the J gene end by 2 bases; junction bases not matched to a gene: 6. Germline V CDR1 and CDR2: MNHNS, SASEGT.

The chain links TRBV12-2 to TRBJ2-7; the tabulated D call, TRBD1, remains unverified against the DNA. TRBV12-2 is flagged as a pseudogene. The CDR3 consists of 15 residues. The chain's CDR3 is CASRLEGQGRYEQYF. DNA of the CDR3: TGTGCAAGTCGCTTAGAGGGACAGGGCCGGTATGAGCAGTACTTC.

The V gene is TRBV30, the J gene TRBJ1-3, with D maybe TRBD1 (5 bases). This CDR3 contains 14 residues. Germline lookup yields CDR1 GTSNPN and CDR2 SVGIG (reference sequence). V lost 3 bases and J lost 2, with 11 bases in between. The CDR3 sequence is CAWRGAGTGNTIYF. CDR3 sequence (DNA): TGTGCCTGGAGAGGGGCAGGGACTGGAAACACCATATATTTT.

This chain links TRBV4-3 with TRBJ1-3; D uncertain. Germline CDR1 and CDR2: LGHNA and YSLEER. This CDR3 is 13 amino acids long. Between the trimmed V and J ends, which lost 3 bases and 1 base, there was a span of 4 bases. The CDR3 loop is CASSQRSGNTIYF. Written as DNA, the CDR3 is TGCGCCAGCAGCCAGAGGTCTGGAAACACCATATATTTT.

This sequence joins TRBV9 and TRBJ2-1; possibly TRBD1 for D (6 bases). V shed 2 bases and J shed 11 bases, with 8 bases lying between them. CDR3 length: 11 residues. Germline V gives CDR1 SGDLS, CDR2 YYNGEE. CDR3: CASSVGQQQFF. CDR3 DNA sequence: TGTGCCAGCAGCGTTGGACAGCAGCAGTTCTTC.

The DNA for the CDR3 is TGTGCCAGCTCACCACAGGAAGGGAGGGCTGAAGCTTTCTTT. It is translated as CASSPQEGRAEAFF. The chain uses TRBV18 and TRBJ1-1; D is unclear. CDR1 is KGHSH and CDR2 is LQKENI in the germline V gene. The V and J ends lost 1 base and 6 bases respectively, with 12 bases between them. The CDR3 has 14 residues.

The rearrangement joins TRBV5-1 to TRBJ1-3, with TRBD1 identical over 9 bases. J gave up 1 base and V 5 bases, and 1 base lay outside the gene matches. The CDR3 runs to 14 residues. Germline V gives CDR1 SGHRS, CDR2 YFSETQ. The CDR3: CASRGQGSGNTIYF. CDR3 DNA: TGCGCCAGCAGGGGACAGGGTTCTGGAAACACCATATATTTT.